Shown below are 12 T cell receptor beta chains from a single sample sequenced in a study of CD8+ T cells in alopecia areata. The treatment here: oral pan-JAK inhibitor, 5-10 mg twice daily. Following RNA extraction, reverse transcription yielded cDNA that acted as the sequencing template. Measured with immunoSEQ multiplex PCR; TCRdb has only the in-frame clones, and not every one. The sample lists over 150,000 clones, 60% occurring once. Sequenced material: CD4+ T cells sorted from blood, taken at week 4, from a patient treated with tofacitinib. The receptors stem from a human donor with alopecia areata.

The chain employs TRBV29-1 and TRBJ1-1; D not resolved. There are 13 residues in the CDR3. V lost 2 bases, J lost 0 bases, and 7 bases lay in between. CDR1 and CDR2 from the germline V gene are SQVTM and ANQGSEA. The DNA of the CDR3 is TGCAGCGTTGAAAGGGTTATGAACACTGAAGCTTTCTTT. Translated: CSVERVMNTEAFF.

V gene TRBV6-1 combines with J gene TRBJ1-2; D call uncertain. Deletions cut 2 bases from V and 4 bases from J, with 8 bases between. This CDR3 region has 13 residues. Germline assignment: CDR1 MNHNS and CDR2 SASEGT. CDR3 DNA sequence: TGTGCCAGCAGTGAACATCGGGGCTATGGCTACACCTTC. Residues: CASSEHRGYGYTF.

The chain links TRBV29-1 to TRBJ1-3; D is ambiguous. This CDR3 spans 13 amino acids. Trimming shortened V by 6 bases and J by 0 bases, and 9 bases separated the two germline ends. Germline CDR1 SQVTM, CDR2 ANQGSEA. The CDR3 DNA sequence: TGCAGCGTGGGAGGGCACTCTGGAAACACCATATATTTT. It is translated as CSVGGHSGNTIYF. Variable domain in full (rest from reference TRBV29-1 and TRBJ1-3): SAVISQKPSRDICQRGTSLTIQCQVDSQVTMMFWYRQQPGQSLTLIATANQGSEATYESGFVIDKFPISRPNLTFSTLTVSNMSPEDSSIYLCSVGGHSGNTIYFGEGSWLTVV.

The chain employs TRBV5-1 and TRBJ2-1; D is uncertain. Germline V gives CDR1 SGHRS, CDR2 YFSETQ. The CDR3 runs to 16 residues. V lost 4 bases, J lost 0 bases, and 14 bases lay in between. The CDR3 here is CASSRAPTGSYNEQFF. DNA of the CDR3: TGCGCCAGCAGCCGGGCCCCGACGGGCTCCTACAATGAGCAGTTCTTC. Full variable domain (rest looked up from reference TRBV5-1 and TRBJ2-1): KAGVTQTPRYLIKTRGQQVTLSCSPISGHRSVSWYQQTPGQGLQFLFEYFSETQRNKGNFPGRFSGRQFSNSRSEMNVSTLELGDSALYLCASSRAPTGSYNEQFFGPGTRLTVL.

The chain links TRBV4-2 to TRBJ1-3; no clear D. This CDR3 comprises 15 residues. Trimming cost V 3 bases and J 0 bases, with 9 bases left between them. The V gene's germline CDR1 is LGHNA and CDR2 YNFKEQ. The CDR3 protein is CASSHLRSSGNTIYF. Here the CDR3 DNA reads TGTGCCAGCAGCCATCTGAGGAGCTCTGGAAACACCATATATTTT.

This chain connects TRBV18 to TRBJ1-2, with 9 positions matching TRBD1. The CDR3 runs to 15 residues. Germline CDR1 reads KGHSH; CDR2 reads LQKENI. V trimming: 4 bases; J trimming: 4 bases; junction bases outside the gene matches: 7. CDR3 nucleotides: TGTGCCAGCTCACAAACGGGACAGGGACTCTATGGCTACACCTTC. Translated, it gives CASSQTGQGLYGYTF. The whole variable domain, filled in from reference TRBV18 and TRBJ1-2, reads NAGVMQNPRHLVRRRGQEARLRCSPMKGHSHVYWYRQLPEEGLKFMVYLQKENIIDESGMPKERFSAEFPKEGPSILRIQQVVRGDSAAYFCASSQTGQGLYGYTFGSGTRLTVV.

Comments on this clone: The sample contains more than one DNA sequence encoding this CDR3. This chain connects TRBV5-6 to TRBJ1-1; D is possibly TRBD1 (5 bases). There are 13 residues in the CDR3. V was trimmed by 2 bases and J by 2 bases, leaving 7 bases between them. Germline V lookup: CDR1 SGHDT, CDR2 YYEEEE. For the CDR3, the DNA is TGTGCCAGCAGCTTTCAGGGAAACACTGAAGCTTTCTTT. This gives the protein CASSFQGNTEAFF.

This chain connects TRBV10-3 to TRBJ2-5; 9 nucleotides align to TRBD1. Germline loops: CDR1 ENHRY, CDR2 SYGVKD. J gave up 2 bases and V 10 bases, and 5 bases lay outside the gene matches. The CDR3 has 13 residues. The CDR3 here is CATTTGGQETQYF. CDR3 bases: TGTGCCACGACGACAGGGGGACAAGAGACCCAGTACTTC.

This sequence joins TRBV11-2 and TRBJ2-5; 9 bases are a match to TRBD2. The CDR3 covers 15 residues. The germline gives CDR1 SGHAT, CDR2 FQNNGV. The V and J ends lost 1 base and 2 bases, in that order; junction bases with no gene match: 2. The CDR3 DNA follows: TGTGCCAGCAGCTTAGCTGCGGGGGGGCAAGAGACCCAGTACTTC. It specifies CASSLAAGGQETQYF.

V is TRBV5-1 and J is TRBJ1-6; perhaps TRBD1 as D (5 bases). The CDR3 runs to 15 residues. V lost 1 base and J 9 bases, leaving 14 bases between the germline ends. In germline, CDR1 is SGHRS, CDR2 YFSETQ. The chain's CDR3 is CASSLRGDRSSPLHF. The CDR3 nucleotides read TGCGCCAGCAGCTTGCGGGGGGACCGTAGTTCACCCCTCCACTTT.

V is TRBV19 and J is TRBJ1-5; tentatively, D is TRBD1 (5 bases). Germline CDR1 reads LNHDA; CDR2 reads SQIVND (reference sequence). V shed 6 bases and J shed 4 bases, with 13 bases lying between them. The CDR3 has 14 amino acids. The chain's CDR3 is CASRDATENQPQHF. CDR3 DNA: TGTGCCAGTAGGGACGCGACAGAAAATCAGCCCCAGCATTTT.

This clone was picked up a small number of times. The chain employs TRBV19 and TRBJ1-1; TRBD1 might be the D (5 bases). Germline CDR1 and CDR2: LNHDA and SQIVND (reference sequence). V lost 9 bases to trimming and J lost 7 bases, with 21 bases between them. The CDR3 runs 14 residues. CDR3 nucleotides: TGTGCCAGCGTTGACAGACCTAGTTTTCATGAAGCTTTCTTT. Translation: CASVDRPSFHEAFF.